The clone carrying this TCR beta chain was seen a handful of times. This specimen comes from a study of blood T cell repertoires in COVID-19. Overall study: COVID-19 samples, acute and convalescent, were from the United States, Italy and Spain.

V lost 4 bases, J lost 5 bases, and 5 bases stayed unmatched. The CDR3 covers 14 residues. Per the germline V gene, CDR1 is SEHNR and CDR2 is FQNEAQ (reference sequence). Donors in Cohort 3 counted as recovered after two negative PCRs, clearance, or symptom resolution. Libraries were prepared by immunoSEQ multiplex PCR; TCRdb keeps only in-frame clonotypes and omits some of them. The data contain roughly 290,000 clones, 70% to 90% of them singletons. Sample: PBMCs or T cells enriched from blood (not recorded which). This TCR was recovered from a man between 25 and 39 years old who had recovered from COVID-19. V is TRBV7-9 and J is TRBJ1-1; 9 bases are a match to TRBD1. The CDR3 here is CASSSGQGDTEAFF. The CDR3 bases are TGTGCCAGCAGCTCGGGACAGGGAGATACTGAAGCTTTCTTT.